This TCR beta chain comes out of a study of blood T cells in healthy people across ages. Trimming shortened V by 2 bases and J by 5 bases, and 4 bases separated the two germline ends. The CDR3 has 11 residues. There are many counts of this clonotype. A J-beta primer mix and a sample-barcoded 5' primer were used in a second PCR of roughly 7 to 12 cycles. Each CDR3 protein is one row after TCRdb ran MiXCR on the 5' RACE reads. Here the sample spans approximately 800,000 distinct CDR3 sequences, roughly 60% being singletons. This receptor was obtained from a man aged 25 to 45 in good health. The sequenced sample was blood. V usage is TRBV12-3 or TRBV12-4 and J usage is TRBJ2-7; D remains unclear. The chain's CDR3 is CASSLTDEQYF. The CDR3 DNA is TGTGCCAGCAGTTTAACCGACGAGCAGTACTTC.